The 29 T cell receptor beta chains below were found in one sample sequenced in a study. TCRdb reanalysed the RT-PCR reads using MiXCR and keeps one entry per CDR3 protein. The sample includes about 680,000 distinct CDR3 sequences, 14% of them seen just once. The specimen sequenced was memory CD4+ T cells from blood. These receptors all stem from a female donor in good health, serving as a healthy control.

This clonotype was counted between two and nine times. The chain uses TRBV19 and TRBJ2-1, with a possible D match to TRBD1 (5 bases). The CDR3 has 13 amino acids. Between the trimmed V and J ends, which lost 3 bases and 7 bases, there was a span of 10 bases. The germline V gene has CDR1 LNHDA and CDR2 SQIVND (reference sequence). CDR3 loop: CASSIRQGNEQFF. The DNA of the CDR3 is TGTGCCAGTAGTATCCGGCAGGGTAATGAGCAGTTCTTC. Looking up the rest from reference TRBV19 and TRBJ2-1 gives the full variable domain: DGGITQSPKYLFRKEGQNVTLSCEQNLNHDAMYWYRQDPGQGLRLIYYSQIVNDFQKGDIAEGYSVSREKKESFPLTVTSAQKNPTAFYLCASSIRQGNEQFFGPGTRLTVL.

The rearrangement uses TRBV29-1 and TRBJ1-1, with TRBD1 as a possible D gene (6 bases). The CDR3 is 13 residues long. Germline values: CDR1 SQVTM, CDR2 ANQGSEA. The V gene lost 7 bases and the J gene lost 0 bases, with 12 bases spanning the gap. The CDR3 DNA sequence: TGCAGCGCTGGACAGACTTTGAACACTGAAGCTTTCTTT. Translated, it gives CSAGQTLNTEAFF.

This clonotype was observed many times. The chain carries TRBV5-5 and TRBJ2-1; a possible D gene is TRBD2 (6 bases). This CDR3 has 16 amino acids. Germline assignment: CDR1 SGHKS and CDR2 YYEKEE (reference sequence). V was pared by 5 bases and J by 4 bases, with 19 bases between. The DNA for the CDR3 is TGTGCCAGCAGTCCTCGGCGGGTGGAGGGGTACAATGAGCAGTTCTTC. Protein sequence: CASSPRRVEGYNEQFF.

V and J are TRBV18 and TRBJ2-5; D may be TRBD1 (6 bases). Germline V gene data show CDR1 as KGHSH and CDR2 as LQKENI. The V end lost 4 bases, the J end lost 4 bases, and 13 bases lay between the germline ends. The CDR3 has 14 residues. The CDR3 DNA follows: TGTGCCAGCTCACACGGACAGAGAGGAGAGACCCAGTACTTC. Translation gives CASSHGQRGETQYF.

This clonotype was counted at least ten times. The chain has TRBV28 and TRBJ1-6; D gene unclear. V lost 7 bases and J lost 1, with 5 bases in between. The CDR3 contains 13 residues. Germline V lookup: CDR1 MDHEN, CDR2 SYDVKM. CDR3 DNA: TGTGCCAGCAAAGGGTCCTATAATTCACCCCTCCACTTT. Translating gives CASKGSYNSPLHF.

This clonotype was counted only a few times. The CDR3 loop reads CSVVDFYNEQFF. In DNA, the CDR3 is TGCAGCGTTGTGGACTTCTACAATGAGCAGTTCTTC. V gene TRBV29-1 combines with J gene TRBJ2-1; D is possibly TRBD2 (5 bases). Trimming took 4 bases from V and 3 from J, leaving 7 bases between them. Germline lookup yields CDR1 SQVTM and CDR2 ANQGSEA. The CDR3 length is 12 residues.

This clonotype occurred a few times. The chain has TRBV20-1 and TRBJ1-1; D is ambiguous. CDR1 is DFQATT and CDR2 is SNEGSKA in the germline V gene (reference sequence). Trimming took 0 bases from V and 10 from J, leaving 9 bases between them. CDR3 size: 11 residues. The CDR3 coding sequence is TGCAGTGCTAGAGATTATTTGGGAGCTTTCTTT. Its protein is CSARDYLGAFF.

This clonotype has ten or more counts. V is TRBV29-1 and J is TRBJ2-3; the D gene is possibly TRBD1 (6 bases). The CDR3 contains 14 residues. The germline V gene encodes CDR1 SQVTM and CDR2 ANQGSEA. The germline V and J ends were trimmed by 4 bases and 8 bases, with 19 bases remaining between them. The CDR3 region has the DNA TGCAGCGTTGTAGGACAGTCCGGGCAGGGTACGCAGTATTTT. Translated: CSVVGQSGQGTQYF.

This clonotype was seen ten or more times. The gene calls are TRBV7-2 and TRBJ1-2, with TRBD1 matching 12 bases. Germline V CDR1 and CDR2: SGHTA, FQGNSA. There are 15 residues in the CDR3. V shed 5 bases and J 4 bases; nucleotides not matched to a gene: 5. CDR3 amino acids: CASSGTGGVGYGYTF. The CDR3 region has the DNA TGTGCCAGCAGCGGGACAGGGGGCGTAGGCTATGGCTACACCTTC.

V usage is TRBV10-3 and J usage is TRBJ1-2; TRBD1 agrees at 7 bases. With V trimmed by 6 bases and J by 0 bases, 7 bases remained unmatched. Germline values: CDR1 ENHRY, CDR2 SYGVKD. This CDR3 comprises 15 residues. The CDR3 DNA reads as TGTGCCATCAGCGGACAGGCATCAGCTAACTATGGCTACACCTTC. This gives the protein CAISGQASANYGYTF.

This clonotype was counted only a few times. The CDR3 loop reads CAISSSGNTIYF. CDR3 DNA: TGTGCCATCAGCAGCTCTGGAAACACCATATATTTT. V gene TRBV10-3 combines with J gene TRBJ1-3; D is ambiguous. The CDR3 sequence is 12 residues long. V was clipped by 6 bases and J by 0 bases, with 3 bases between them. CDR1 ENHRY and CDR2 SYGVKD come from the germline V gene.

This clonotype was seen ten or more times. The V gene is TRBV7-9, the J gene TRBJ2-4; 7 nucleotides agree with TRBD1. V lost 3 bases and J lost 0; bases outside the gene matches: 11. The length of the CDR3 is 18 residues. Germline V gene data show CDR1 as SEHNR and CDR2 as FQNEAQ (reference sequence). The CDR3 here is CASSFTPGTALAKNIQYF. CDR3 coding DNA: TGTGCCAGCAGCTTTACTCCCGGGACAGCACTAGCCAAAAACATTCAGTACTTC. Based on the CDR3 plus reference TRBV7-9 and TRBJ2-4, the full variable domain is DTGVSQNPRHKITKRGQNVTFRCDPISEHNRLYWYRQTLGQGPEFLTYFQNEAQLEKSRLLSDRFSAERPKGSFSTLEIQRTEQGDSAMYLCASSFTPGTALAKNIQYFGAGTRLSVL.

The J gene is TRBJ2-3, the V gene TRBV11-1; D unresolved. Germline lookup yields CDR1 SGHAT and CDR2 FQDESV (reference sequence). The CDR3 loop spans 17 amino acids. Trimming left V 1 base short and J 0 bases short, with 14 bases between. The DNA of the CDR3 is TGTGCCAGCAGCTTAGTTTTAACGGCGGAAAGCACAGATACGCAGTATTTT. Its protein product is CASSLVLTAESTDTQYF.

For the CDR3, the DNA is TGTGCCAGCAGTTTATGGTCGGAGGCCCATGGTAATGAGCAGTTCTTC. Translation: CASSLWSEAHGNEQFF. This chain uses TRBV27 with TRBJ2-1, with D possibly being TRBD2 (5 bases). Germline loops: CDR1 MNHEY, CDR2 SMNVEV (reference sequence). The CDR3 has 16 amino acids. V lost 1 base and J 7 bases, leaving 17 bases between the germline ends.

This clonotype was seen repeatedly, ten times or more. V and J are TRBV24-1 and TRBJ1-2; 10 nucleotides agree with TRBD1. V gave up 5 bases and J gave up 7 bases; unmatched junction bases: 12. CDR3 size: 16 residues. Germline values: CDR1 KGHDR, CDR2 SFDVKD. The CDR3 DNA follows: TGTGCCACCAGTGGCGTCTCCGGGACAGGGGATGCTGGCTACACCTTC. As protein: CATSGVSGTGDAGYTF.

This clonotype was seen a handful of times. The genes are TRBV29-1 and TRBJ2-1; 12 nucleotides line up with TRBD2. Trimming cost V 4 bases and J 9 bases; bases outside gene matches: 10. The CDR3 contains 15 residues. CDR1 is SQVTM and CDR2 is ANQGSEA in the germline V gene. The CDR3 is CSVVGTRTSGAEQFF. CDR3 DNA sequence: TGCAGCGTTGTCGGGACGAGGACTAGCGGGGCTGAGCAGTTCTTC.

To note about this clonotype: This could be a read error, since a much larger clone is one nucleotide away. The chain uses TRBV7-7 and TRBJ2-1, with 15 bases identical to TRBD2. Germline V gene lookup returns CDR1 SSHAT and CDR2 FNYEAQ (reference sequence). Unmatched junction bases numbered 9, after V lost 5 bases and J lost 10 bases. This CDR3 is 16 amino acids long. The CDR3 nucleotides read TGTGCCAGCAGCACGGGACTAGCGGGAGGAGTTCGGGAGCAGTTCTTC. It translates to CASSTGLAGGVREQFF.

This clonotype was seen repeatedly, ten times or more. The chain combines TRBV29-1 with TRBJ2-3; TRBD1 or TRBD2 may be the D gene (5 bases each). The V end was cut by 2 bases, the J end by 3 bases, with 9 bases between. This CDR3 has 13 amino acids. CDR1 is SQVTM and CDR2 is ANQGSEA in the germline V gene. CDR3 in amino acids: CSVERDLTDTQYF. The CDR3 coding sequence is TGCAGCGTTGAACGGGACCTAACAGATACGCAGTATTTT.

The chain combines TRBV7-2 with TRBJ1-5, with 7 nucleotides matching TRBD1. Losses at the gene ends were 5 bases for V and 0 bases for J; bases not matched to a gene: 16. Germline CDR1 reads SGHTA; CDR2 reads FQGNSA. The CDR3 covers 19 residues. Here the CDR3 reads CASSQRDRGAHYSNQPQHF. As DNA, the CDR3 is TGTGCCAGCAGCCAGCGGGACAGAGGAGCGCATTATAGCAATCAGCCCCAGCATTTT.

The CDR3 bases are TGTGCCAGCAGCGGACCGGGACAATTAACGAGGGGGGAGCTGTTTTTT. This sequence encodes CASSGPGQLTRGELFF. This chain connects TRBV9 to TRBJ2-2, with TRBD1 as a possible D gene (6 bases). V lost 3 bases to trimming and J lost 8 bases, with 20 bases between them. Germline V lookup: CDR1 SGDLS, CDR2 YYNGEE. The CDR3 is 16 residues long.

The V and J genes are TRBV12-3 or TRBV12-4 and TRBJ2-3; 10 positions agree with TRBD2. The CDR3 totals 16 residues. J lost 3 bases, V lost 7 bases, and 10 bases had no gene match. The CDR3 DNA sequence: TGTGCCAGCATCCCATTTTTAGCGGGGGGAACAGATACGCAGTATTTT. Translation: CASIPFLAGGTDTQYF.

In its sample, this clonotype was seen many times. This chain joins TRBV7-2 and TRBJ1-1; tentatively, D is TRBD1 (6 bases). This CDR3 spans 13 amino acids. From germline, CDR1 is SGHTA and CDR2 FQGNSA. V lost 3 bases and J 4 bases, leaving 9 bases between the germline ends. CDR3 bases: TGTGCCAGCAGCTTCCGAGGGGGCACTGAAGCTTTCTTT. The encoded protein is CASSFRGGTEAFF.

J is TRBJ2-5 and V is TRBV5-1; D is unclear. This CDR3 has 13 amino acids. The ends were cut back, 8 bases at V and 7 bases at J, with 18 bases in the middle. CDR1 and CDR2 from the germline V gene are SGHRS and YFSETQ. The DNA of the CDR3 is TGCGCCAGTCTGCCATCCGAGGAAGGGACCCAGTACTTC. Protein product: CASLPSEEGTQYF.

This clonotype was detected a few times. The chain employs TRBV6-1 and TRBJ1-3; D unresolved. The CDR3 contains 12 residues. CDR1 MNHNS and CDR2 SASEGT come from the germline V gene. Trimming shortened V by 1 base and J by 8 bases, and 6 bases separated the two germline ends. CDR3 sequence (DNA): TGTGCCAGCAGTGAAGTGGTGTACACCATATATTTT. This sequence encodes CASSEVVYTIYF.

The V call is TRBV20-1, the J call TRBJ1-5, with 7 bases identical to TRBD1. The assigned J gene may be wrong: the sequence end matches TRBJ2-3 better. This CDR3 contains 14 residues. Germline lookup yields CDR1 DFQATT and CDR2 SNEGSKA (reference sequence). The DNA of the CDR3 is TGCAGTGCTTTGGACAGGTATAGCAATCAGCCCCAGTATTTT. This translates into CSALDRYSNQPQYF.

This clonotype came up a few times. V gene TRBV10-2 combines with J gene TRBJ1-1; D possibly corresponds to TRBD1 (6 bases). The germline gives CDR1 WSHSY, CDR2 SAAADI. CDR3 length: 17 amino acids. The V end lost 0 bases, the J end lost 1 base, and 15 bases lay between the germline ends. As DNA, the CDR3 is TGCGCCAGCAGTGAGTCTTCTGCAGGGGCGACGAACACTGAAGCTTTCTTT. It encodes CASSESSAGATNTEAFF.

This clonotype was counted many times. CDR3 region: CASSIRDRYQETQYF. Here the CDR3 DNA reads TGTGCCAGCAGCATTAGGGACAGGTACCAAGAGACCCAGTACTTC. The chain uses TRBV7-2 and TRBJ2-5, with 8 bases lining up with TRBD1. Germline CDR1 SGHTA, CDR2 FQGNSA. The CDR3 has 15 amino acids. V was pared by 5 bases and J by 0 bases, with 5 bases of the junction left unmatched.

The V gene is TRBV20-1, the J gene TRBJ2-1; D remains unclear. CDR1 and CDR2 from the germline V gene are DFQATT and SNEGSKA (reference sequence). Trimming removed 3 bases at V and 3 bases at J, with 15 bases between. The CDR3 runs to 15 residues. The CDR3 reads CSASRASAFYNEQFF. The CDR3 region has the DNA TGCAGTGCTAGTAGGGCCAGCGCTTTCTACAATGAGCAGTTCTTC.

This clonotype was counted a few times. CDR3 nucleotides: TGTGCCACCAGCAGCCCCAGACAGGGGAGCGAGACCCAGTACTTC. Protein product: CATSSPRQGSETQYF. This chain links TRBV15 with TRBJ2-5; 8 bases align to TRBD1. With V trimmed by 3 bases and J by 5 bases, 8 bases remained unmatched. Germline assignment: CDR1 LNHNV and CDR2 YYDKDF (reference sequence). The CDR3 contains 15 residues.